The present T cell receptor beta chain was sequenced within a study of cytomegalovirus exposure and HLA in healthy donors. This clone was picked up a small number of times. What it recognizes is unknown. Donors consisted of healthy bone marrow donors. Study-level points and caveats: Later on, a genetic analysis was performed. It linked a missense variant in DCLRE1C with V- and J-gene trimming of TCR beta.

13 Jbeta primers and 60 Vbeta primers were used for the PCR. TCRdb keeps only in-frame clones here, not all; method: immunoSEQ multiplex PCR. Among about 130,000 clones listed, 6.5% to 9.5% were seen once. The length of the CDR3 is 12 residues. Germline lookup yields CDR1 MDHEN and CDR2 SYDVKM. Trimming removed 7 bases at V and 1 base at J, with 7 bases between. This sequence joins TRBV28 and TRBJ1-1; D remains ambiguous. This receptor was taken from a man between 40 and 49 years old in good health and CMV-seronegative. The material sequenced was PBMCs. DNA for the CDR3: TGTGCCAGCAAGCGGGGGAACACTGAAGCTTTCTTT. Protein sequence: CASKRGNTEAFF.